This T cell receptor (beta chain) was captured by sequencing in a study of brain T cells in children with intractable seizures. Germline CDR1 is MNHEY and CDR2 is SMNVEV (reference sequence). CDR3 length equals 16 residues. J lost 6 bases, V lost 2 bases, and 10 bases had no gene match. Sequencing used immunoSEQ multiplex PCR; TCRdb keeps in-frame clones, though not all of them. The sample holds about 340,000 clones, 85% to 95% seen once. Time point noted: blood from clinic visit 5 months post-surgery; TSC patient then seizure free. Specimen: peripheral blood, collected approximately 5 months after surgery. The V and J genes are TRBV27 and TRBJ1-5, with 7 bases matching TRBD1. This receptor was obtained from a boy in the first two years of life with tuberous sclerosis and intractable seizures. CDR3 nucleotide sequence: TGTGCCAGCAGTTTAGGGGGCCAGGGGGTCGGTCAGCCCCAGCATTTT. Translation: CASSLGGQGVGQPQHF.